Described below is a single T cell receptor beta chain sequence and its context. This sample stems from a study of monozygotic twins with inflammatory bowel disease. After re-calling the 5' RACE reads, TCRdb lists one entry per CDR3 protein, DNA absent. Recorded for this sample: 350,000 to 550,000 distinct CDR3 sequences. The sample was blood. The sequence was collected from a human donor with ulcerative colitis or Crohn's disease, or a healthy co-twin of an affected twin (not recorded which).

The CDR3 here is CASRPVAPRGNSPLHF. The V and J genes are TRBV27 and TRBJ1-6. Per the germline V gene, CDR1 is MNHEY and CDR2 is SMNVEV (reference sequence). The CDR3 is 16 residues long.